This T cell receptor (beta chain) was captured in a study of response to subunit inactivated influenza vaccine (dated by TCRdb to 2017 to 2018). Background on the whole study: Deep quantitative T cell receptor repertoire profiling was used in the study to track responses to a trivalent subunit inactivated influenza vaccine.

The CDR3, cysteine through phenylalanine, is 17 amino acids long. CDR3 DNA is the only sequence kept; it has 51 bases, read in frame from the first base. V gives up 0 bases and J gives up 1 base, and the segment between their germline ends measures 14 bases. The germline V gene provides CDR1 SGDLS and CDR2 YYNGEE. This clonotype was found many times. Its antigen is unknown. One base away there is no much larger clone; base qualities are not given. Receptor amplification or capture employed RT-PCR. For sequencing, an Illumina HiSeq 2500 was employed. The public sequencing data were trimmed at Q25 with fastp and processed into clonotypes with MiXCR by TCRdb, which kept only in-frame beta chains. Rows are combined by CDR3 protein, so each entry shows the most common genes and DNA. The sample data list about 780,000 distinct CDR3 sequences, and about 18% of these were observed just once. The ten top clones hold roughly a tenth of the sample.

Paper-wide results and their limitations: According to the authors, only a limited number of new T cells may be recruited by each seasonal influenza vaccination.

The sequence derives from a man aged 45 to 65 who received an inactivated influenza vaccine. Donor details come from another sample of the same person, matched by shared clones. The sequenced sample was PBMCs from blood, obtained 5 days after vaccination. The chain is made from TRBV9 and TRBJ2-1; the D gene is perhaps TRBD2, on 6 matching bases. The DNA is TGTGCCAGCAGCGTAGATACACTCGCGGGGTCCTACAATGAGCAGTTCTTC. Translated, it gives CASSVDTLAGSYNEQFF.